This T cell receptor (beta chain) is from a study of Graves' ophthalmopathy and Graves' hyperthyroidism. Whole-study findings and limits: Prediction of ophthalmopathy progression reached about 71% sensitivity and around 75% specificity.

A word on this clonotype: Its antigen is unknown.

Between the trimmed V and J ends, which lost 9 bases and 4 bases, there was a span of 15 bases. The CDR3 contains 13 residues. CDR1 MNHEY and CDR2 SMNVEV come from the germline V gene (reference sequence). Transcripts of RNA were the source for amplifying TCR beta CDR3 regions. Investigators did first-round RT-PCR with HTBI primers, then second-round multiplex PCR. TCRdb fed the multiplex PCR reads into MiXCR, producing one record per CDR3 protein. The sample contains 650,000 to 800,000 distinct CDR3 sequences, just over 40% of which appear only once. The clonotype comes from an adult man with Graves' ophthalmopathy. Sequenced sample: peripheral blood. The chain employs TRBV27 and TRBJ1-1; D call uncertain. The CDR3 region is CASTQEGATEAFF. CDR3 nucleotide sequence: TGTGCCAGTACCCAGGAGGGTGCCACTGAAGCTTTCTTT.